The rows below give T cell receptor beta chains drawn from one sample of a study of blood T cell repertoires in COVID-19. The protocol was immunoSEQ multiplex PCR, while the TCRdb copy is restricted to in-frame clones and leaves out a portion. There are about 300,000 clones in the sample; 80% to 90% occur only once, and about 1.6% lies in the top ten. Sequenced input: peripheral blood. Source of these receptors: a woman aged 40-49 years who had recovered from COVID-19. CDR3s include the opening cysteine and the closing phenylalanine or tryptophan. The D gene is left open where the match is weak. Only some rows state a clone size, as once, few, many or a class for expanded clones.

J,V,size,D,CDR3,DNA
TRBJ1-1,TRBV6-5,NA,NA,CASSYLDSFEAFF,TGTGCCAGCAGTTACCTCGACAGTTTCGAAGCTTTCTTT
TRBJ2-3,TRBV4-3,NA,TRBD2,CASSQGQSSGDSDTQYF,TGCGCCAGCAGCCAAGGACAATCCAGCGGGGATTCAGATACGCAGTATTTT
TRBJ1-2,TRBV12-3/TRBV12-4,NA,NA,CASSLGTDSYF,TGTGCCAGCAGTTTAGGGACAGATAGTTACTTC
TRBJ2-7,TRBV6-5,NA,TRBD1,CASRPYRGPSYEQYF,TGTGCCAGCAGACCCTACAGGGGCCCCTCCTACGAGCAGTACTTC
TRBJ2-5,TRBV7-9,NA,NA,CASSPGQLQETQYF,TGTGCCAGCAGCCCCGGACAGCTTCAAGAGACCCAGTACTTC
TRBJ1-2,TRBV6-5,once,NA,CASSPLGADYGYTF,TGTGCCAGCAGTCCCCTGGGGGCGGACTATGGCTACACCTTC
TRBJ2-1,TRBV9,NA,NA,CASSVGPGNEQFF,TGTGCCAGCAGCGTAGGACCGGGCAATGAGCAGTTCTTC
TRBJ1-2,TRBV5-1,few,NA,CASSPGGGGYTF,TGCGCCAGCAGCCCCGGGGGAGGTGGCTACACCTTC
TRBJ2-7,TRBV5-4,NA,TRBD2,CASSLTSGGPGEQYF,TGTGCCAGCAGCTTGACTAGCGGGGGGCCAGGAGAGCAGTACTTC
TRBJ2-2,TRBV2,many,TRBD2,CASSPLRGGTGELFF,TGTGCCAGCAGTCCTCTACGGGGGGGGACCGGGGAGCTGTTTTTT
TRBJ1-1,TRBV30,NA,NA,CAWSVLQLNTEAFF,TGTGCCTGGAGTGTCCTCCAGTTGAACACTGAAGCTTTCTTT
TRBJ2-3,TRBV30,NA,TRBD2,CAWTISGGATDTQYF,TGTGCCTGGACAATTAGCGGGGGGGCAACAGATACGCAGTATTTT
TRBJ1-3,TRBV7-9,NA,NA,CASSLARRSGTTGNTIYF,TGTGCCAGCAGCTTAGCCAGGCGATCGGGAACCACTGGAAACACCATATATTTT
TRBJ2-3,TRBV7-9,NA,NA,CASSLAPQADTQYF,TGTGCCAGCAGCTTAGCGCCTCAGGCAGATACGCAGTATTTT
TRBJ1-1,TRBV12-3/TRBV12-4,NA,NA,CASRGTMNTEAFF,TGTGCCAGCAGGGGGACTATGAACACTGAAGCTTTCTTT
TRBJ1-5,TRBV18,NA,TRBD1,CASSWTGFDQPQHF,TGTGCCAGCTCATGGACAGGGTTTGATCAGCCCCAGCATTTT
TRBJ1-2,TRBV11-2,NA,NA,CASSSFGAGVNGYTF,TGTGCCAGCAGCTCATTTGGTGCGGGAGTCAATGGCTACACCTTC
TRBJ2-1,TRBV6-6,NA,TRBD2,CASRRTSGGSEDEQFF,TGTGCCAGCAGGCGGACTAGCGGGGGGTCCGAGGATGAGCAGTTCTTC
TRBJ1-5,TRBV5-1,NA,NA,CASSPTGNQPQHF,TGCGCCAGCAGCCCGACAGGAAATCAGCCCCAGCATTTT
TRBJ1-1,TRBV10-3,NA,NA,CAISGMANTEAFF,TGTGCCATCAGTGGAATGGCGAACACTGAAGCTTTCTTT
TRBJ2-7,TRBV18,NA,TRBD1,CASSTWTGSYEQYF,TGTGCCAGCTCTACCTGGACAGGTTCCTACGAGCAGTACTTC
TRBJ1-3,TRBV9,NA,TRBD1,CASSDPLLGDSSGNTIYF,TGTGCCAGCAGCGACCCCCTTCTCGGGGACAGCTCTGGAAACACCATATATTTT
TRBJ1-6,TRBV11-1,NA,NA,CASSASTGKDSPLHF,TGTGCCAGCAGCGCTTCAACAGGGAAGGATTCACCCCTCCACTTT
TRBJ1-2,TRBV7-2,NA,NA,CASSRARYGYTF,TGTGCCAGCAGCCGAGCGCGCTATGGCTACACCTTC
TRBJ1-2,TRBV6-5,NA,NA,CASAGGRGYGYTF,TGTGCCAGCGCCGGGGGGCGAGGCTATGGCTACACCTTC
TRBJ2-5,TRBV7-2,few,TRBD2,CASSLVPGLAMEETQYF,TGTGCCAGCAGCTTAGTCCCGGGACTAGCGATGGAAGAGACCCAGTACTTC
TRBJ1-5,TRBV19,NA,NA,CASSVLYRAADQPQHF,TGTGCCAGTAGTGTCCTATACAGGGCCGCGGATCAGCCCCAGCATTTT
TRBJ1-6,TRBV30,once,NA,CAWSGEGGARNSPLHF,TGTGCCTGGAGTGGAGAGGGAGGGGCCCGAAATTCACCCCTCCACTTT
TRBJ2-2,TRBV19,few,TRBD2,CASALLAGGPDTGELFF,TGTGCCAGTGCTCTCCTAGCGGGGGGGCCGGACACCGGGGAGCTGTTTTTT
TRBJ1-1,TRBV10-1,NA,TRBD1,CASSESGTVVEAFF,TGCGCCAGCAGTGAGTCCGGGACAGTGGTTGAAGCTTTCTTT
TRBJ1-5,TRBV2,NA,TRBD1,CASSQQGPSNQPQHF,TGTGCCAGCAGTCAACAGGGGCCGAGCAATCAGCCCCAGCATTTT
TRBJ2-5,TRBV5-1,NA,NA,CASSLEAQETQYF,TGCGCCAGCAGCTTAGAAGCACAAGAGACCCAGTACTTC
TRBJ2-2,TRBV7-2,few,TRBD2,CASSPPGGELTGELFF,TGTGCCAGCAGCCCCCCGGGGGGTGAGTTGACCGGGGAGCTGTTTTTT
TRBJ1-2,TRBV28,NA,TRBD1,CASRVQGALYGYTF,TGTGCCAGTAGAGTTCAGGGGGCCCTCTATGGCTACACCTTC
TRBJ1-2,TRBV5-4,NA,NA,CASSSQGREDGYTF,TGTGCCAGCAGCTCGCAGGGGCGGGAGGATGGCTACACCTTC
TRBJ1-4,TRBV9,NA,TRBD1,CASSVLPLTGEAEKLFF,TGTGCCAGCAGCGTACTCCCACTGACAGGGGAGGCTGAAAAACTGTTTTTT
TRBJ2-3,TRBV5-1,NA,TRBD2,CASSPSTSGGDTQYF,TGCGCCAGCAGCCCATCGACTAGCGGGGGAGATACGCAGTATTTT
TRBJ2-7,TRBV10-3,NA,TRBD2,CAIRGTSGGQLYEQYF,TGTGCCATCAGAGGGACTAGCGGGGGGCAGCTCTACGAGCAGTACTTC
TRBJ2-3,TRBV2,NA,TRBD1,CASAMGQYTDTQYF,TGTGCCAGTGCCATGGGACAGTACACAGATACGCAGTATTTT
TRBJ2-5,TRBV3-1/TRBV3-2,NA,NA,CASSQGANPLGTQYF,TGTGCCAGCAGCCAAGGGGCTAACCCTTTGGGGACCCAGTACTTC
TRBJ1-2,TRBV4-3,NA,TRBD1,CASSQPLGQAGGYTF,TGCGCCAGCAGCCAACCACTAGGACAGGCTGGCGGCTACACCTTC
TRBJ2-1,TRBV30,NA,TRBD2,CAGLGLGHNEQFF,TGTGCAGGCTTGGGACTAGGGCACAATGAGCAGTTCTTC
TRBJ1-1,TRBV15,once,TRBD1,CATSRVSGTGNTEAFF,TGTGCCACCAGCAGAGTCTCCGGGACAGGGAACACTGAAGCTTTCTTT
TRBJ2-3,TRBV5-1,once,NA,CASSRGAFTDTQYF,TGCGCCAGCAGCCGGGGGGCGTTCACAGATACGCAGTATTTT
TRBJ1-6,TRBV19,NA,TRBD1,CASNSQGAFNSPLHF,TGTGCCAGTAATTCTCAGGGGGCGTTCAATTCACCCCTCCACTTT
TRBJ1-1,TRBV4-2,NA,NA,CASRPGDTLNTEAFF,TGTGCCAGCAGGCCGGGGGATACCTTGAACACTGAAGCTTTCTTT
TRBJ1-3,TRBV5-1,NA,NA,CASSRGQPTSGNTIYF,TGCGCCAGCAGCCGTGGACAGCCAACCTCTGGAAACACCATATATTTT
TRBJ1-3,TRBV9,NA,NA,CASSVVYSGNTIYF,TGTGCCAGCAGCGTCGTTTACTCTGGAAACACCATATATTTT
TRBJ2-3,TRBV25-1,NA,TRBD2,CASSGLAGITDTQYF,TGTGCCAGCAGCGGACTAGCGGGGATCACAGATACGCAGTATTTT
TRBJ2-7,TRBV5-4,NA,TRBD1,CASSLDVRDSDWQYF,TGTGCCAGCAGCTTGGACGTTAGGGACAGCGACTGGCAGTACTTC
TRBJ2-1,TRBV7-2,NA,TRBD2,CASSPPGGGAFEQFF,TGTGCCAGCAGCCCTCCTGGCGGGGGGGCCTTTGAGCAGTTCTTC
TRBJ2-7,TRBV5-4,NA,NA,CASSLMASYEQYF,TGTGCCAGCAGCTTGATGGCCTCCTACGAGCAGTACTTC
TRBJ1-1,TRBV16,NA,NA,CASSPPRGGDTEAFF,TGTGCCAGCAGCCCCCCAAGGGGTGGGGACACTGAAGCTTTCTTT